What follows are 12 T cell receptor beta chains derived from one specimen sequenced in a study of control samples from healthy donors and cancer patients. The method was immunoSEQ multiplex PCR; TCRdb's version includes in-frame clones alone and lacks a portion of them. This sample has 96,000 or so clones, with over 85% found just once. Sequences were obtained from blood. Source of these receptors: a man younger than 35 in good health.

The gene calls are TRBV19 and TRBJ1-1, with 7 bases that match TRBD1. The germline CDR1 and CDR2 sequences are LNHDA and SQIVND (reference sequence). The ends lost 1 base at V and 5 bases at J; junction bases unmatched: 10. This CDR3 has 16 amino acids. The CDR3 sequence is CASSIGPGGGGTEAFF. In DNA form, the CDR3 reads TGTGCCAGTAGTATAGGGCCAGGGGGAGGAGGGACTGAAGCTTTCTTT.

The rearrangement uses TRBV19 and TRBJ2-5; weak D call: TRBD1 (6 bases). V was clipped by 4 bases and J by 5 bases, with 14 bases between them. The CDR3 sequence is 14 residues long. Germline V gene data show CDR1 as LNHDA and CDR2 as SQIVND (reference sequence). CDR3 region: CASSNPSQGETQYF. CDR3 in DNA: TGTGCCAGTAGTAATCCTAGCCAGGGGGAGACCCAGTACTTC. The variable domain in full, completed from reference TRBV19 and TRBJ2-5, reads DGGITQSPKYLFRKEGQNVTLSCEQNLNHDAMYWYRQDPGQGLRLIYYSQIVNDFQKGDIAEGYSVSREKKESFPLTVTSAQKNPTAFYLCASSNPSQGETQYFGPGTRLLVL.

In this sample, this clone turned up once. The gene calls are TRBV6-5 and TRBJ1-5; tentative D call: TRBD1 (6 bases). Trimming took off 6 bases at V and 1 base at J, with 13 bases between the two ends. Germline lookup yields CDR1 MNHEY and CDR2 SVGAGI. This CDR3 is built from 15 residues. The CDR3 protein is CASSPPGGSNQPQHF. DNA of the CDR3: TGTGCCAGCAGCCCGCCGGGGGGCAGCAATCAGCCCCAGCATTTT.

The gene calls are TRBV6-5 and TRBJ1-1, with 9 bases aligning to TRBD1. CDR1 and CDR2 from the germline V gene are MNHEY and SVGAGI. V lost 5 bases, J lost 2 bases, and 3 bases stayed unmatched. The CDR3 extends over 14 amino acids. The CDR3 DNA reads as TGTGCCAGCAGTACGACAGGGGGAAACACTGAAGCTTTCTTT. Protein: CASSTTGGNTEAFF.

This chain uses TRBV7-9 with TRBJ1-4; 7 bases are a match to TRBD1. The ends lost 5 bases at V and 2 bases at J; junction bases unmatched: 2. The length of the CDR3 is 14 residues. Looked up from germline, CDR1 is SEHNR and CDR2 is FQNEAQ (reference sequence). The CDR3 coding sequence is TGTGCCAGCAGCGAACAGGGGACTAATGAAAAACTGTTTTTT. Encoded protein: CASSEQGTNEKLFF.

This chain joins TRBV11-2 and TRBJ1-4; D is ambiguous. Trimming pared 3 bases from V and 6 bases from J, leaving 14 bases between. The CDR3 is 15 residues long. Germline loops: CDR1 SGHAT, CDR2 FQNNGV. The CDR3 DNA reads as TGTGCCAGCAGCTTTTATCTGGGAATGTATGAAAAACTGTTTTTT. Protein: CASSFYLGMYEKLFF.

J is TRBJ1-2 and V is TRBV7-2, with D maybe TRBD1 (5 bases). Germline V gene lookup returns CDR1 SGHTA and CDR2 FQGNSA. Trimming left V 4 bases short and J 7 bases short, with 19 bases between. There are 15 residues in the CDR3. The CDR3 coding sequence is TGTGCCAGCAGCTCAGAGCCAGGGCGCGGGTTTGGCTACACCTTC. Protein product: CASSSEPGRGFGYTF.

This rearrangement joins TRBV15 to TRBJ1-2; a possible D gene is TRBD1 (5 bases). In germline, CDR1 is LNHNV, CDR2 YYDKDF (reference sequence). Trimming pared 1 base from V and 6 bases from J, leaving 12 bases between. The CDR3 runs 14 residues. CDR3: CATSRVLWGNGYTF. For the CDR3, the DNA is TGTGCCACCAGCAGAGTGTTGTGGGGGAATGGCTACACCTTC.

This chain joins TRBV6-5 and TRBJ2-1; D is unresolved. CDR3 length: 12 amino acids. The V end was cut by 6 bases, the J end by 9 bases, with 12 bases between. The germline gives CDR1 MNHEY, CDR2 SVGAGI. This CDR3 reads CASRIQMGEQFF. The CDR3 DNA follows: TGTGCCAGCAGGATACAAATGGGTGAGCAGTTCTTC.

The chain employs TRBV15 and TRBJ2-1, with D possibly matching TRBD1 (5 bases). V lost 6 bases and J 8 bases, leaving 17 bases between the germline ends. Germline CDR1 reads LNHNV; CDR2 reads YYDKDF (reference sequence). The CDR3 loop spans 14 amino acids. The CDR3 DNA follows: TGTGCCACCAGTGGCCCAGCCGCAGGGCATGAGCAGTTCTTC. As protein: CATSGPAAGHEQFF.

This clone occurred once. V is TRBV3-1 (or the pseudogene TRBV3-2) and J is TRBJ1-6, with a weak D call TRBD1 (6 bases). Germline CDR1 and CDR2: LGHDT and YNNKEL (reference sequence). V was clipped by 0 bases and J by 4 bases, with 10 bases between them. The CDR3 spans 16 residues. In DNA, the CDR3 is TGTGCCAGCAGCCAAGAGGACAGAAGATATAATTCACCCCTCCACTTT. This encodes CASSQEDRRYNSPLHF.

The V gene is TRBV7-3, the J gene TRBJ2-1; a weak D match, TRBD2 (5 bases). V lost 5 bases, J lost 4 bases, and 18 bases lay in between. The CDR3 totals 16 residues. Germline V lookup: CDR1 SGHTA, CDR2 FQGTGA. CDR3 amino acids: CASSPRASYRYNEQFF. The CDR3 DNA is TGTGCCAGCAGCCCGCGAGCTAGCTATCGTTACAATGAGCAGTTCTTC.